One and the same sample provided the 5 T cell receptor beta chains below, sequenced in a study of cytomegalovirus exposure and HLA in healthy donors. The primer mix had 60 Vbeta and 13 Jbeta primers. Generated by immunoSEQ multiplex PCR, the TCRdb table keeps only in-frame clones and is missing some. The sample shows tens of thousands of clones, around 72% of them seen only once. Sequenced material: PBMCs. Receptors were obtained from a woman between 35 and 50 years old in good health and CMV-seropositive.

This chain links TRBV9 with TRBJ2-3, with TRBD2 identical over 8 bases. Losses at the gene ends were 0 bases for V and 1 base for J; bases not matched to a gene: 4. The germline V gene has CDR1 SGDLS and CDR2 YYNGEE. The CDR3 runs 16 residues. CDR3 bases: TGTGCCAGCAGCGTAGAAGCGGGGGTCGGCACAGATACGCAGTATTTT. This encodes CASSVEAGVGTDTQYF.

This clone was seen only a few times. The chain uses TRBV5-1 and TRBJ1-2, with TRBD1 matching 8 bases. V dropped 4 bases and J dropped 4; count of bases not matched to a gene: 9. Germline CDR1 and CDR2: SGHRS and YFSETQ. The CDR3 runs to 15 residues. CDR3 protein: CASSASGGLGYGYTF. DNA of the CDR3: TGCGCCAGCAGCGCTTCAGGGGGCCTGGGCTATGGCTACACCTTC.

The chain recombines TRBV9 with TRBJ1-1; 8 bases line up with TRBD1. This CDR3 region has 13 residues. The junction had 7 bases not matched to a gene; V was cut back by 1 base and J by 11 bases. CDR1 and CDR2 (germline): SGDLS, YYNGEE. DNA for the CDR3: TGTGCCAGCAGCGTAACGACAGGGGAATCGGCTTTCTTT. Residues: CASSVTTGESAFF.

The chain combines TRBV5-4 with TRBJ1-6; D is unclear. This CDR3 is 15 amino acids long. Germline-derived CDR1 and CDR2 are SGHNT and YYREEE (reference sequence). V dropped 4 bases and J dropped 10 bases, with 18 bases sitting between them. The CDR3 DNA reads TGTGCCAGCAGCCCCCCGGGAGGAGGTAACTCACCCCTCCACTTT. Residues: CASSPPGGGNSPLHF. Together with reference TRBV5-4 and TRBJ1-6, the CDR3 gives the full variable domain: ETGVTQSPTHLIKTRGQQVTLRCSSQSGHNTVSWYQQALGQGPQFIFQYYREEENGRGNFPPRFSGLQFPNYSSELNVNALELDDSALYLCASSPPGGGNSPLHFGNGTRLTVT.

This rearrangement joins TRBV5-1 to TRBJ2-6; 9 bases agree with TRBD1. The junction had 4 bases not matched to a gene; V was cut back by 1 base and J by 2 bases. Germline loops: CDR1 SGHRS, CDR2 YFSETQ. The CDR3 extends over 17 amino acids. The CDR3 region is CASSLTGGAPGANVLTF. The DNA for the CDR3 is TGCGCCAGCAGCTTGACAGGGGGCGCCCCTGGGGCCAACGTCCTGACTTTC. Filled out from reference TRBV5-1 and TRBJ2-6, the complete variable domain reads KAGVTQTPRYLIKTRGQQVTLSCSPISGHRSVSWYQQTPGQGLQFLFEYFSETQRNKGNFPGRFSGRQFSNSRSEMNVSTLELGDSALYLCASSLTGGAPGANVLTFGAGSRLTVL.